This entry describes one T cell receptor (beta chain). Its antigen is still unknown. This sample is part of a study of T cell responses to AZD1222 COVID-19 vaccine. Germline loops: CDR1 SGHNT, CDR2 YYREEE (reference sequence). The length of the CDR3 is 15 residues. V lost 0 bases to trimming and J lost 4 bases, with 11 bases between them. Study-wide findings and caveats: Reportedly, nearly half the spike-specific TCRs target unmutated variant regions.

The method was immunoSEQ multiplex PCR; TCRdb's version includes in-frame clones alone and lacks a portion of them. The table records approximately 120,000 clones, 80% to 90% of them present only once. The sample was peripheral blood, taken on day 0 of MenACWY control vaccination. V gene TRBV5-4 combines with J gene TRBJ1-3; D might be TRBD1 (5 bases). The receptor's source is an adult in good health. This CDR3 is CASSLVGVGGNTIYF. CDR3 DNA: TGTGCCAGCAGCTTGGTAGGGGTTGGAGGAAACACCATATATTTT.